Below are 3 T cell receptor beta chains sequenced from a single sample in a study of T-cell memory formation after mild COVID-19. TCRdb re-derived calls from the 5' RACE reads in MiXCR, one entry per CDR3 protein. The data contain fewer than 700,000 distinct CDR3 sequences, 18% of them singletons. The sequenced material came from PBMCs or a T cell subset sorted from them (not recorded which). These TCRs come from an adult woman who had mild COVID-19 (a few samples of this study predate the infection). Cell type and time point are not known.

The chain combines TRBV4-1 with TRBJ1-6; a weak D match, TRBD1 (6 bases). This CDR3 is 13 amino acids long. Trimming removed 6 bases from V and 9 bases from J, with 12 bases in between. From germline, CDR1 is MGHRA and CDR2 YSYEKL. The CDR3 reads CASRPDSLSPLHF. CDR3 nucleotides: TGCGCCAGCAGGCCGGACAGCCTTTCACCCCTCCACTTT.

The J gene is TRBJ2-3, the V gene TRBV7-6; the D gene could be TRBD1 or TRBD2 (5 bases each). V gave up 6 bases and J gave up 0 bases, with 10 bases separating them. CDR1 SGHVS and CDR2 FNYEAQ come from the germline V gene. The CDR3 consists of 14 residues. The CDR3 loop is CASSSRDSTDTQYF. CDR3 DNA sequence: TGTGCCAGCAGTTCCAGGGACAGCACAGATACGCAGTATTTT.

The genes are TRBV25-1 and TRBJ1-4; possibly TRBD1 for D (6 bases). The CDR3 length is 19 residues. CDR1 and CDR2 from the germline V gene are MGHDK and SYGVNS. V gave up 1 base and J gave up 8 bases, with 26 bases separating them. In DNA, the CDR3 is TGTGCCAGCAGTGAATTCGCATTGTTGTCCGAGGGGGTCGAGGAAAAACTGTTTTTT. This gives the protein CASSEFALLSEGVEEKLFF.